This TCR beta chain is from a study of molecular identifiers for immune sequencing clone quantification. MiXCR, run by TCRdb on the PCR reads, gives a single entry per CDR3 protein. This repertoire shows 60,000 to 70,000 distinct CDR3 sequences, around 18% found once; its top ten account for 1.5%. CD8+CD4-CCR7+CD45RA+ sorting gave the naive CD8 T cells. Study-wide results and limits: Among more than 850,000 naive cells, spiked Jurkat TCR RNA from a single cell was reportedly detectable.

This clonotype came up a few times. Its antigen is still unknown. V gave up 0 bases and J gave up 0 bases; unmatched junction bases: 4. The CDR3 spans 16 residues. CDR1 is SGHVS, CDR2 FQNEAQ, per germline. V usage is TRBV7-8 and J usage is TRBJ1-2; TRBD1 matches 7 bases. Sequencing input: naive CD8+ T cells from blood, with Jurkat cell RNA spiked in. The subset denotes: FACS-sorted CD8+CD4-CCR7+CD45RA+ naive T cells. This TCR was recovered from a human donor in good health. Some libraries in this study had Jurkat cell RNA spiked in. The CDR3 coding sequence is TGTGCCAGCAGCTTAGCCACTGGGACAGCTAACTATGGCTACACCTTC. Protein sequence: CASSLATGTANYGYTF. Complete variable domain (other parts from reference TRBV7-8 and TRBJ1-2): GAGVSQSPRYKVAKRGQDVALRCDPISGHVSLFWYQQALGQGPEFLTYFQNEAQLDKSGLPSDRFFAERPEGSVSTLKIQRTQQEDSAVYLCASSLATGTANYGYTFGSGTRLTVV.